The clone carrying this TCR beta chain was counted many times. Its antigen is as yet unknown. Researchers defined stable Graves' hyperthyroidism as no ophthalmopathy progression within 18 months. Uncontrolled infection, other autoimmune disease, pregnancy or lactation disqualified patients from enrolment. This record comes from a study of T cells in Graves' hyperthyroidism and ophthalmopathy. Findings and limits, study-wide: Ophthalmopathy got predicted by the model a median approximately 6.4 months before its onset. Blood also showed most of the thyroid clonotypes that were expanded above 0.001.

V lost 5 bases to trimming and J lost 5 bases; unmatched junction nucleotides: 16. CDR3 length: 17 amino acids. Per the germline V gene, CDR1 is MGHRA and CDR2 is YSYEKL. The investigators amplified TCR beta CDR3 regions from RNA transcripts. An initial round of RT-PCR targeting the TCR CDR3 relied on the HTBI primer set. TCRdb ran MiXCR on the multiplex PCR reads and lists one entry per CDR3 protein. Of around 350,000 distinct CDR3 sequences listed, 19% are singletons. The origin of this receptor is a woman between 18 and 29 years old with Graves' hyperthyroidism. This chain joins TRBV4-1 and TRBJ2-5; 8 nucleotides align to TRBD1. Material for sequencing was blood. The CDR3 DNA follows: TGCGCCAGCAGCAGGGACCCGCTCCAGGGGGCGAGGGAGACCCAGTACTTC. Residues: CASSRDPLQGARETQYF.